Only one count was recorded for the clone carrying this T cell receptor (beta chain). The antigen is undetermined. The sort gate was single viable CD3+CD4+CD8-CD45RO+ cells for memory CD4+ T cells. Total CD4+ T cells were enriched by CD4 positive selection. This record comes from a study of memory CD4+ T cells and cytomegalovirus serostatus. Clones were read by immunoSEQ multiplex PCR, and TCRdb kept only the in-frame ones, dropping some. Among fewer than 40,000 clones, 78% were seen once, and the ten largest hold approximately 0.78%. Whole-study findings and limits: Median bootstrapped AUC for CMV status was about 0.94 originally, less than 0.93 US-trained.

Sequencing was carried out using memory CD4+ T cells from blood. The sequence was collected from an adult in good health and CMV-seronegative.

CDR3: CASSFRGVGEQYF. The CDR3, as DNA: TGTGCCAGCAGCTTCCGAGGGGTGGGGGAGCAGTACTTC. V is TRBV5-6 and J is TRBJ2-7; D possibly uses TRBD1 or TRBD2 (5 bases each). CDR3 size: 13 residues. Trimming left V 2 bases short and J 7 bases short, with 13 bases between. Per the germline V gene, CDR1 is SGHDT and CDR2 is YYEEEE.